This TCR beta chain was captured by sequencing in a study of blood T cell repertoires in COVID-19. Study information: Nucleic acid was either cDNA or gDNA, and it came from T cells, B-cell-depleted T cells, or PBMCs.

This study enrolled people aged about 18 to 90 from approximately 25 US geographic areas. Clinical history reported by participants formed the basis on which cohorts were assigned. Original data processing: Estimation of nucleated cell counts relied on the amplification of reference gene primers. Profiling relied on immunoSEQ multiplex PCR, and the TCRdb table lists in-frame clones only, not all of them. The V and J calls and clone size come from that table; D and trimming were worked out from the DNA. The sample contains 200,000 to 300,000 clones, approximately 86% of which appear only once. The germline CDR1 and CDR2 sequences are SGHAT and FQNNGV. The CDR3 is 15 residues long. Trimming removed 6 bases at V and 2 bases at J, with 14 bases between.

The sample comprised PBMCs or T cells enriched from blood (not recorded which). The chain has TRBV11-2 and TRBJ2-1, with D tentatively TRBD1 (6 bases). This sequence originates from a woman aged 18-30 years who had recovered from COVID-19. The CDR3 nucleotides are TGTGCCAGCAGTTCCAGACAGGAACCCTACAATGAGCAGTTCTTC. Translated, it gives CASSSRQEPYNEQFF.